One sample yielded the 27 T cell receptor beta chains listed below, sequenced in a study of OX40 agonist ivuxolimab in advanced cancers. Data came from immunoSEQ multiplex PCR; TCRdb stores just in-frame clones and leaves some out. Seen here are tens of thousands of clones, approximately 90% observed once, and the top ten hold roughly 0.56%. The input for sequencing was CD4+ or CD8+ T cells sorted from blood, taken in a trial of the OX40 agonist ivuxolimab. The source of these receptors is an adult with an advanced solid tumor such as melanoma, head and neck, liver or kidney cancer.

The sample holds one count of this clone. The rearrangement uses TRBV2 and TRBJ1-6; D is undetermined. CDR1 and CDR2 (germline): SNHLY, FYNNEI. The length of the CDR3 is 14 residues. The germline V and J ends were trimmed by 4 bases and 7 bases, with 11 bases remaining between them. The CDR3 reads CASSVLSLNSPLHF. The CDR3 nucleotides read TGTGCCAGCAGTGTACTGAGCCTAAATTCACCCCTCCACTTT.

The V and J genes are TRBV6-6 and TRBJ2-7, with 9 bases matching TRBD1. Trimming cost V 3 bases and J 7 bases; bases outside gene matches: 7. Looked up from germline, CDR1 is MNHNY and CDR2 is SVGAGI (reference sequence). This CDR3 spans 14 amino acids. CDR3 protein: CASSYSGTGQEQYF. CDR3 DNA: TGTGCCAGCAGTTATTCGGGGACAGGGCAAGAGCAGTACTTC.

This chain joins TRBV13 and TRBJ2-5; the D gene is possibly TRBD1 (5 bases). This CDR3 region has 14 residues. Looked up from germline, CDR1 is PRHDT and CDR2 is FYEKMQ (reference sequence). V was pared by 6 bases and J by 5 bases, with 16 bases between. The CDR3 DNA follows: TGTGCCAGCAGGACAGCCCGGCGGTTCGAGACCCAGTACTTC. Translated, it gives CASRTARRFETQYF.

V usage is TRBV5-6 and J usage is TRBJ2-7; the D gene is possibly TRBD2 (5 bases). The CDR3 is made up of 14 amino acids. The V and J ends lost 0 bases and 6 bases respectively, with 13 bases between them. Germline CDR1 is SGHDT and CDR2 is YYEEEE. Here the CDR3 reads CASSLVGLASEQYF. CDR3 DNA: TGTGCCAGCAGCTTGGTTGGGCTAGCTTCCGAGCAGTACTTC.

The V call is TRBV27, the J call TRBJ2-1; D uncertain. CDR3 size: 14 residues. Trimming shortened V by 6 bases and J by 3 bases, and 12 bases separated the two germline ends. Per the germline V gene, CDR1 is MNHEY and CDR2 is SMNVEV (reference sequence). The CDR3 bases are TGTGCCAGCAGATCCGGACCGGTCTACAATGAGCAGTTCTTC. This codes for CASRSGPVYNEQFF.

The chain employs TRBV10-3 and TRBJ2-5; 7 bases are a match to TRBD1. This CDR3 has 16 amino acids. Germline values: CDR1 ENHRY, CDR2 SYGVKD. V lost 0 bases to trimming and J lost 4 bases; unmatched junction nucleotides: 8. This CDR3 reads CAISESVRGSAETQYF. The DNA for the CDR3 is TGTGCCATCAGTGAGTCGGTCAGGGGGAGCGCAGAGACCCAGTACTTC.

The rearrangement joins TRBV19 to TRBJ1-5, with D hard to call. Trimming took off 5 bases at V and 5 bases at J, with 10 bases between the two ends. Germline lookup yields CDR1 LNHDA and CDR2 SQIVND (reference sequence). The CDR3 runs to 13 residues. The CDR3 DNA is TGTGCCAGTAGTGCTGAGTTTTATCAGCCCCAGCATTTT. Protein: CASSAEFYQPQHF. Full variable domain (missing parts from reference TRBV19 and TRBJ1-5): DGGITQSPKYLFRKEGQNVTLSCEQNLNHDAMYWYRQDPGQGLRLIYYSQIVNDFQKGDIAEGYSVSREKKESFPLTVTSAQKNPTAFYLCASSAEFYQPQHFGDGTRLSIL.

This clone has only one observation. The chain has TRBV27 and TRBJ2-2; D gene ambiguous. CDR1 and CDR2 from the germline V gene are MNHEY and SMNVEV (reference sequence). Trimming took 5 bases from V and 7 from J, leaving 5 bases between them. The CDR3 is made up of 11 amino acids. CDR3 amino acids: CASSTYGELFF. For the CDR3, the DNA is TGTGCCAGCAGTACTTACGGGGAGCTGTTTTTT.

The CDR3, as DNA: TGTGCCAGCAGCTTTGAGCGGGAGGCTTACAATGAGCAGTTCTTC. Residues: CASSFEREAYNEQFF. The chain carries TRBV5-4 and TRBJ2-1, with 9 positions matching TRBD2. Per germline, CDR1 SGHNT and CDR2 YYREEE (reference sequence). With V trimmed by 2 bases and J by 4 bases, 4 bases remained unmatched. CDR3 size: 15 residues.

The CDR3 protein is CASTKAGGDNEQFF. The CDR3 DNA reads as TGTGCCAGCACAAAAGCGGGAGGAGACAATGAGCAGTTCTTC. The chain has TRBV6-5 and TRBJ2-1; 9 bases agree with TRBD2. The CDR3 has 14 amino acids. J was trimmed by 5 bases and V by 7 bases; bases with no gene match: 6. Germline V CDR1 and CDR2: MNHEY, SVGAGI.

V gene TRBV29-1 combines with J gene TRBJ1-2; D is unresolved. Germline CDR1 and CDR2: SQVTM and ANQGSEA. The V and J ends lost 3 bases and 8 bases respectively, with 10 bases between them. The CDR3 sequence is 11 residues long. The CDR3 region is CSVERRGGYTF. Written as DNA, the CDR3 is TGCAGCGTTGAGAGGCGAGGCGGCTACACCTTC.

The chain links TRBV27 to TRBJ2-7, with no clear D. CDR3 length: 15 amino acids. CDR1 is MNHEY and CDR2 is SMNVEV in the germline V gene (reference sequence). Trimming shortened V by 6 bases and J by 0 bases, and 15 bases separated the two germline ends. Here the CDR3 DNA reads TGTGCCAGCAGCATTAAATTTACAAGCTCCTACGAGCAGTACTTC. Translation gives CASSIKFTSSYEQYF.

The chain joins TRBV20-1 to TRBJ2-5; no definite D call. Germline V gene data show CDR1 as DFQATT and CDR2 as SNEGSKA (reference sequence). The V gene lost 2 bases and the J gene lost 8 bases, with 9 bases spanning the gap. This CDR3 contains 11 residues. The CDR3 region is CSARSGETQYF. The CDR3 DNA reads TGCAGTGCTAGATCCGGTGAAACCCAGTACTTC.

The chain joins TRBV5-4 to TRBJ2-5, with a weak D call TRBD2 (6 bases). Trimming took off 2 bases at V and 4 bases at J, with 21 bases between the two ends. Germline V gene sequence: CDR1 SGHNT, CDR2 YYREEE (reference sequence). The CDR3 contains 17 residues. The DNA of the CDR3 is TGTGCCAGCAGCTTTTTCGGGCGCGGGATTGGAACAGAGACCCAGTACTTC. This translates into CASSFFGRGIGTETQYF.

This sequence joins TRBV5-4 and TRBJ2-3; TRBD1 matches 8 bases. The CDR3 is 19 amino acids. Germline-derived CDR1 and CDR2 are SGHNT and YYREEE (reference sequence). The V and J ends lost 4 bases and 1 base, in that order; junction bases with no gene match: 17. CDR3 DNA: TGTGCCAGCAGCGGCCGCACAGGGGGATTTGGGCGGCGCACAGATACGCAGTATTTT. This codes for CASSGRTGGFGRRTDTQYF.

Only a few counts were recorded for this clone. The rearrangement joins TRBV11-2 to TRBJ2-5; the D is unclear. Trimming took off 0 bases at V and 5 bases at J, with 4 bases between the two ends. Germline V gene sequence: CDR1 SGHAT, CDR2 FQNNGV. The CDR3 contains 12 residues. Here the CDR3 reads CASSLDTETQYF. DNA of the CDR3: TGTGCCAGCAGCTTAGATACGGAGACCCAGTACTTC.

The chain couples TRBV5-1 to TRBJ1-4; D is undetermined. Trimming cost V 4 bases and J 8 bases, with 18 bases left between them. CDR1 and CDR2 from the germline V gene are SGHRS and YFSETQ. The CDR3 loop spans 15 amino acids. DNA for the CDR3: TGCGCCAGCAGCCCATCTCGGGGAGGGAGGGAAAAACTGTTTTTT. As protein: CASSPSRGGREKLFF. The full variable domain, in which reference TRBV5-1 and TRBJ1-4 provide the parts outside the CDR3, is KAGVTQTPRYLIKTRGQQVTLSCSPISGHRSVSWYQQTPGQGLQFLFEYFSETQRNKGNFPGRFSGRQFSNSRSEMNVSTLELGDSALYLCASSPSRGGREKLFFGSGTQLSVL.

The gene calls are TRBV7-9 and TRBJ2-7; possibly TRBD1 for D (6 bases). CDR1 and CDR2 (germline): SEHNR, FQNEAQ (reference sequence). Trimming cost V 1 base and J 9 bases, with 13 bases left between them. CDR3 size: 13 residues. The CDR3 DNA follows: TGTGCCAGCAGCTTAGGGACAAGCAGGGGGCAGTACTTC. Its protein is CASSLGTSRGQYF.

The rearrangement links TRBV6-5 to TRBJ2-1, with D perhaps TRBD2 (5 bases). In germline, CDR1 is MNHEY, CDR2 SVGAGI. The ends were cut back, 7 bases at V and 5 bases at J, with 18 bases in the middle. The length of the CDR3 is 15 residues. This chain's CDR3 is CASKPQGRDNNEQFF. In DNA form, the CDR3 reads TGTGCCAGCAAACCACAAGGTCGGGATAACAATGAGCAGTTCTTC.

This chain uses TRBV19 with TRBJ1-6; no firm D call. The length of the CDR3 is 14 residues. Trimming stripped 3 bases from V and 10 bases from J, with 13 bases between. Germline-derived CDR1 and CDR2 are LNHDA and SQIVND (reference sequence). The CDR3 DNA reads as TGTGCCAGTAGTATCGCGGGGAAAGCCTCACCCCTCCACTTT. Translated: CASSIAGKASPLHF.

This chain joins TRBV2 and TRBJ2-6; 9 bases align to TRBD1. The CDR3 is made up of 19 amino acids. The germline gives CDR1 SNHLY, CDR2 FYNNEI. V dropped 1 base and J dropped 4; count of bases not matched to a gene: 11. The CDR3 coding sequence is TGTGCCAGCAGTGAAGACAGGGGGCCCTTCGTTTCAGGGGCCAACGTCCTGACTTTC. Translation: CASSEDRGPFVSGANVLTF.

The chain uses TRBV18 and TRBJ2-1; D uncertain. This CDR3 spans 13 amino acids. Trimming removed 0 bases from V and 4 bases from J, with 4 bases in between. CDR1 and CDR2 (germline): KGHSH, LQKENI. The DNA for the CDR3 is TGTGCCAGCTCACCACCCCTGTACAATGAGCAGTTCTTC. Protein: CASSPPLYNEQFF. The complete variable domain, with remaining parts taken from reference TRBV18 and TRBJ2-1, reads NAGVMQNPRHLVRRRGQEARLRCSPMKGHSHVYWYRQLPEEGLKFMVYLQKENIIDESGMPKERFSAEFPKEGPSILRIQQVVRGDSAAYFCASSPPLYNEQFFGPGTRLTVL.

In this sample, this clone turned up once. The chain employs TRBV18 and TRBJ2-7; 8 bases line up with TRBD2. V trimming: 2 bases; J trimming: 3 bases; junction bases outside the gene matches: 9. Germline V CDR1 and CDR2: KGHSH, LQKENI. CDR3 size: 16 residues. The CDR3 DNA is TGTGCCAGCTCACCAGCGGATAGCGGGATGTTCTACGAGCAGTACTTC. Encoded protein: CASSPADSGMFYEQYF. Drawing the rest from reference TRBV18 and TRBJ2-7, the complete variable domain is NAGVMQNPRHLVRRRGQEARLRCSPMKGHSHVYWYRQLPEEGLKFMVYLQKENIIDESGMPKERFSAEFPKEGPSILRIQQVVRGDSAAYFCASSPADSGMFYEQYFGPGTRLTVT.

V is TRBV5-6 and J is TRBJ2-6; D unclear. Trimming cost V 0 bases and J 3 bases, with 1 base left between them. Looked up from germline, CDR1 is SGHDT and CDR2 is YYEEEE. The length of the CDR3 is 13 residues. The CDR3 protein is CASSLVGANVLTF. CDR3 DNA: TGTGCCAGCAGCTTGGTTGGGGCCAACGTCCTGACTTTC.

This clone was counted between two and nine times. The V gene is TRBV7-2, the J gene TRBJ2-1; D may be TRBD2 (7 bases). The V gene lost 2 bases and the J gene lost 6 bases, with 14 bases spanning the gap. The CDR3 runs to 15 residues. Germline V gene data show CDR1 as SGHTA and CDR2 as FQGNSA. CDR3 nucleotides: TGTGCCAGCAGCTTAAGTCAGGGGAGGGCCAATGAGCAGTTCTTC. Protein sequence: CASSLSQGRANEQFF.

The rearrangement uses TRBV6-6 and TRBJ2-1; a weak D match, TRBD2 (6 bases). Per the germline V gene, CDR1 is MNHNY and CDR2 is SVGAGI (reference sequence). The CDR3 contains 16 residues. V was shortened by 7 bases and J by 0 bases, with 16 bases between the two germline ends. CDR3 region: CASTFSTGSSYNEQFF. The CDR3, as DNA: TGTGCCAGCACCTTCAGCACCGGGAGCTCCTACAATGAGCAGTTCTTC.

The chain employs TRBV6-4 and TRBJ2-1; either TRBD1 or TRBD2 may fit D (5 bases each). Deletions cut 4 bases from V and 10 bases from J, with 17 bases between. The CDR3 sequence is 14 residues long. Germline V gene data show CDR1 as MRHNA and CDR2 as SNTAGT. DNA of the CDR3: TGTGCCAGCAGTGTCGGATCGGGGCTAGGGGAGCAGTTCTTC. Its translation is CASSVGSGLGEQFF.